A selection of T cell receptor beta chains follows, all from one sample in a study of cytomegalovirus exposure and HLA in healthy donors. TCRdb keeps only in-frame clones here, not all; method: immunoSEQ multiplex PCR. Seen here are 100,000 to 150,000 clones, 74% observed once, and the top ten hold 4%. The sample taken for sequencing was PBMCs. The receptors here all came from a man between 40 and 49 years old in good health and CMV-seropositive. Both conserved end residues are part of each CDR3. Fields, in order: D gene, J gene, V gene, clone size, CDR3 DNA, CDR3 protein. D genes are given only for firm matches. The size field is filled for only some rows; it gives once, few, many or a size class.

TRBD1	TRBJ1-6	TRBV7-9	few	TGTGCCAGCAGCCCCGCGCTAGGGGACAGGGGGAATTCACCCCTCCACTTT	CASSPALGDRGNSPLHF
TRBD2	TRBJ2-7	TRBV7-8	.	TGTGCCAGCAGCTCGACTAGCGGGAGGCGGTACGAGCAGTACTTC	CASSSTSGRRYEQYF
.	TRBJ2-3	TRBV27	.	TGTGCCAGCAGTTCTCGGACAGATACGCAGTATTTT	CASSSRTDTQYF
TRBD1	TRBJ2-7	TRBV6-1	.	TGTGCCAGCAGTGAAACTCTGACAGGGTTAGCCTACGAGCAGTACTTC	CASSETLTGLAYEQYF
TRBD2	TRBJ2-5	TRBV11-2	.	TGTGCCAGCAGCTTAGGTCGTGCGTCTAGCGGGGGGACTTGGGCCCAGTACTTC	CASSLGRASSGGTWAQYF
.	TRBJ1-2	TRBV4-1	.	TGCGCCAGCAGCCAAGATTTGCAGGGGAACTATGGCTACACCTTC	CASSQDLQGNYGYTF
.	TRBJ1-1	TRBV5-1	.	TGCGCCAGCAGCCTGGCGTCGGGGGGCGAAAACACTGAAGCTTTCTTT	CASSLASGGENTEAFF
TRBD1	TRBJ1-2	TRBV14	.	TGTGCCAGCAGCCCCTCGACAGGGAGACATGGCTACACCTTC	CASSPSTGRHGYTF
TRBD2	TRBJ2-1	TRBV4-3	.	TGCGCCAGCAGCCAAGATTGGACTAGCGTTGAGCAGTTCTTC	CASSQDWTSVEQFF
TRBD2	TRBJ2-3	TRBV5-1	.	TGCGCCAGCAGCACCCTTAGACTAGCGGGAGTATTCGGTACAGATACGCAGTATTTT	CASSTLRLAGVFGTDTQYF
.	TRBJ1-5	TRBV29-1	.	TGCAGCGTTGAAGATCAACAGCCCCAGCATTTT	CSVEDQQPQHF
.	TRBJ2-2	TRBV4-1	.	TGCGCCAGCAGCCAAGACAGGGTCGCCGGGGAGCTGTTTTTT	CASSQDRVAGELFF
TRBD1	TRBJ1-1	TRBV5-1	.	TGCGCCAGCAGCTTGGCGGACAGGGGGAACACTGAAGCTTTCTTT	CASSLADRGNTEAFF
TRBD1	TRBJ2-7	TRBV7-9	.	TGTGCCAGCAGCCCCGGGACAGTTTCCTACGAGCAGTACTTC	CASSPGTVSYEQYF
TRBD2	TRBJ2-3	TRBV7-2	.	TGTGCCAGCAGCTTACGAGCGGGAGGGCGGGCAGATACGCAGTATTTT	CASSLRAGGRADTQYF
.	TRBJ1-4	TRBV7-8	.	TGTGCCAGCAGCTTAAGGTCTTCGGGGGGGCATGTTACTAATGAAAAACTGTTTTTT	CASSLRSSGGHVTNEKLFF
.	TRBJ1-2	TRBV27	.	TGTGCCAGCAGTTTATCATCAGGGGACTATGGCTACACCTTC	CASSLSSGDYGYTF
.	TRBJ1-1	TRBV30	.	TGTGCCTATGATCGACAAGACACTGAAGCTTTCTTT	CAYDRQDTEAFF
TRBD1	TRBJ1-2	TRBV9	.	TGTGCCAGCAGCGTAAGCCCCGGGACAGCCGTTCAGCGTTCAGGCTACACCTTC	CASSVSPGTAVQRSGYTF
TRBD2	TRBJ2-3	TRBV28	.	TGTGCCAGCAGTTTACTAGCGGGAGTTTCGGATACGCAGTATTTT	CASSLLAGVSDTQYF
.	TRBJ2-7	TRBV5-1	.	TGCGCCAGCAGCTCCCTCCAGCGTACCCCCGAGCAGTACTTC	CASSSLQRTPEQYF
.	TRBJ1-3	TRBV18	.	TGTGCCAGCTCACCTGCGGGGGATGGAAACACCATATATTTT	CASSPAGDGNTIYF
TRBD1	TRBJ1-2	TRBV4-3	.	TGCGCCAGCAGCCAAGATAGGGCAGGGGGTGGGTTCTATGGCTACACCTTC	CASSQDRAGGGFYGYTF
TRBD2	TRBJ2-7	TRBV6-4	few	TGTGCCAGCAGTGAACTAGCGGGGGGTGTCTACGAGCAGTACTTC	CASSELAGGVYEQYF
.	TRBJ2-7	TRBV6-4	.	TGTGCCAGCAGTGAGCGGGCGTGGGACGAGCAGTACTTC	CASSERAWDEQYF
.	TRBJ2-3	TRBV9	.	TGTGCCAGCAGCGTATTCGCGGGTAGCACAGATACGCAGTATTTT	CASSVFAGSTDTQYF
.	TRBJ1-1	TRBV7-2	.	TGTGCCAGCACGGTGGTTCTGGGGCACTCTGAAGCTTTCTTT	CASTVVLGHSEAFF
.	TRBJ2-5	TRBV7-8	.	TGTGCCAGCAGCTTAGTGGTGGCTAGCTCACGGGAGACCCAGTACTTC	CASSLVVASSRETQYF
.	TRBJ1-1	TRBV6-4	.	TGTGCCAGCAGTGGACGGGTTGGCACTGAAGCTTTCTTT	CASSGRVGTEAFF
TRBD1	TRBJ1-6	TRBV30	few	TGTGCCTGGAGTGCGGGACAGGGGAATTCACCCCTCCACTTT	CAWSAGQGNSPLHF
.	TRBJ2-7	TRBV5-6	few	TGTGCCAGCAGCTCCGACTTAACCTACGAGCAGTACTTC	CASSSDLTYEQYF
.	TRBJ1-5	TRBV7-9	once	TGTGCCAGCAGCTCGGACAGAGAAAGCAATCAGCCCCAGCATTTT	CASSSDRESNQPQHF
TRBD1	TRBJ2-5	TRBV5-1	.	TGCGCCAGCAGCCCCGGGACAGGGGGGAACCAAGAGACCCAGTACTTC	CASSPGTGGNQETQYF
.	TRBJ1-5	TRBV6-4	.	TGTGCCAGCAGTGGGGAGGCCGGCAATCAGCCCCAGCATTTT	CASSGEAGNQPQHF
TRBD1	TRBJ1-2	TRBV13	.	TGTGCCAGCAGCCCAACCAGGGGGCGCGGAAACTATGGCTACACCTTC	CASSPTRGRGNYGYTF
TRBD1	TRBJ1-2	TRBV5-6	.	TGTGCCAGCAGCTTGTTCTACAGGGGCTCCTATGGCTACACCTTC	CASSLFYRGSYGYTF
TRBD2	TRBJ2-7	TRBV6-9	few	TGTGCCAGCATCCTCGGGGGGTCATCCTCCTACGAGCAGTACTTC	CASILGGSSSYEQYF
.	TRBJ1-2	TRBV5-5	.	TGTGCCAGCAGCTTCCTCGAACCACCTACCTATGGCTACACCTTC	CASSFLEPPTYGYTF
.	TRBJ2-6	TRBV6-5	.	TGTGCCAGCAGCCTCAGGAATCCTGGGGCCAACGTCCTGACTTTC	CASSLRNPGANVLTF
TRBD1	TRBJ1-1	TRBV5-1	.	TGCGCCAGCAGCGTGGACAGGGGTGTGAACACTGAAGCTTTCTTT	CASSVDRGVNTEAFF
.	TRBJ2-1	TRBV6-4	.	TGTGCCAGCAGTCGAGGGAATGAGCAGTTCTTC	CASSRGNEQFF
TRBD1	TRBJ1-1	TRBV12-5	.	TGTGCTAGTGGTACCGGGACAGGGAACACTGAAGCTTTCTTT	CASGTGTGNTEAFF
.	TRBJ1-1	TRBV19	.	TGTGCCAGTAGTCGTGGGGGAGGGCAGGGCAACACTGAAGCTTTCTTT	CASSRGGGQGNTEAFF
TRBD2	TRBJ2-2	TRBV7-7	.	TGTGCTAGCAGCCAAACTAGCGGGAGGGCCGGGGAGCTGTTTTTT	CASSQTSGRAGELFF
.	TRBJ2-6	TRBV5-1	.	TGCGCCAGCAGCTTGGACATCTCTGGGGCCAACGTCCTGACTTTC	CASSLDISGANVLTF
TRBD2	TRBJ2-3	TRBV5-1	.	TGCGCCAGCAGCTTCGACACCGGACTAGCGGGGGGCCCTAGCACAGATACGCAGTATTTT	CASSFDTGLAGGPSTDTQYF
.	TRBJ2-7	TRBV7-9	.	TGTGCCAGCAGCTTAGGAGGGGGTCCCTACGAGCAGTACTTC	CASSLGGGPYEQYF
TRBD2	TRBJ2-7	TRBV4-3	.	TGCGCCAGCAGCCAAGCAATGGGACTAGCGGGCTCCTACGAGCAGTACTTC	CASSQAMGLAGSYEQYF
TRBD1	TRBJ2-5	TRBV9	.	TGTGCCAGCAGCGCGTTCACAGGGGGCGGAACGGGAGTAGGAGAGACCCAGTACTTC	CASSAFTGGGTGVGETQYF
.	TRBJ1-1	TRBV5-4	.	TGTGCCAGCAGCTTGGGATCCTACACCGGGGGATACACTGAAGCTTTCTTT	CASSLGSYTGGYTEAFF
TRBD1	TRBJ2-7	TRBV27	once	TGTGCCAGCAGTGCCGGGACAGGGTACCACGAGCAGTACTTC	CASSAGTGYHEQYF
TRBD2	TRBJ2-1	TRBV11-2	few	TGTGCCAGCAGCCCGACTAGCGGGAGTCCCCATGAGCAGTTCTTC	CASSPTSGSPHEQFF